This T cell receptor (beta chain) stems from a study of T cells in women clearing cervical HPV infection. As for this clone: The CDR3 goes on 3 residues after the read ends, and that part is filled in from the germline J gene.

Only in-frame clones appear in the TCRdb table, and some are missing; sequencing was by immunoSEQ multiplex PCR. This table lists roughly 30,000 clones. Germline V gene lookup returns CDR1 LNHDA and CDR2 SQIVND (reference sequence). The CDR3 has 16 amino acids. The sequence derives from a woman aged 18 to 75 with a cervical HPV16 infection that either progressed to CIN3+ or cleared (not recorded which). The sample consisted of blood buffy coat. The chain links TRBV19 to TRBJ1-1; D gene uncertain. The CDR3 bases that were read are TGTGCCAGTAGTATTATTGGAGCGATAGCCAAAAACATT. It is translated as CASSIIGAIAKNI. The whole CDR3 sequence is CASSIIGAIAKNIAFF.